This TCR beta chain was recovered during a study of shared clonotypes between healthy human individuals. Turning to the study itself: Researchers drew samples from a couple of women and a few men aged 18 to 49.

The CDR3 length is 14 residues. Germline values: CDR1 MNHEY, CDR2 SVGAGI. Trimming stripped 7 bases from V and 2 bases from J, with 15 bases between. Clones were sequenced by immunoSEQ multiplex PCR, and TCRdb holds only the in-frame ones, with some missing. Of 650,000 to 800,000 clones listed, approximately 77% were seen once; the top ten hold around 1.8%. General study points: With a handful of donors compared, roughly 5% of naive CD4 clonotypes were shared. The rarefaction results pointed to incomplete sorted-subset sequencing despite large depth.

Regarding this clone: The antigen remains undetermined.

The specimen was memory CD4+ T cells sorted from blood. Subset given: CD45RA-negative fraction. The chain links TRBV6-5 to TRBJ2-7; D might be TRBD1 or TRBD2, each matching 5 bases. The clonotype comes from a woman in her twenties or thirties in good health. The CDR3 DNA follows: TGTGCCAGCATTTCCCCTCAGGGACCCTACGAGCAGTACTTC. As protein: CASISPQGPYEQYF.